Sequencing of this T cell receptor (beta chain) was carried out in a study of control samples from healthy donors and cancer patients. Only in-frame clones appear in the TCRdb table, and some are missing; sequencing was by immunoSEQ multiplex PCR. The table lists 130,000 or so clones, 75% to 95% of them singletons, with around 2.3% in the top ten. This receptor was obtained from a man aged 35 to 55 in good health. Sequencing was performed on blood.

The CDR3 here is CASRLAGGPETQYF. The CDR3 nucleotides are TGTGCCAGCAGACTAGCGGGGGGCCCCGAGACCCAGTACTTC. This chain uses TRBV7-2 with TRBJ2-5, with TRBD2 identical over 12 bases. Per germline, CDR1 SGHTA and CDR2 FQGNSA. The V and J ends lost 6 bases and 5 bases, in that order; junction bases with no gene match: 4. The CDR3 runs 14 residues.